The 15 T cell receptor beta chains below come from one sample, sequenced in a study of cytomegalovirus exposure and HLA in healthy donors. The study ran its PCR with 60 Vbeta and 13 Jbeta primers. This table comes from immunoSEQ multiplex PCR, and its TCRdb copy is limited to in-frame clones, with some not included. The sample lists more than 110,000 clones; 70% to 85% were seen once. Material: PBMCs. Receptor source: a man aged 30-40 years in good health and CMV-seropositive.

As concerns this clone: Other nucleotide sequences from this sample produce the same CDR3. V and J are TRBV5-6 and TRBJ1-5, with D unclear. CDR1 is SGHDT, CDR2 YYEEEE, per germline. Trimming cost V 0 bases and J 5 bases, with 3 bases left between them. The CDR3 sequence is 12 residues long. The CDR3 reads CASSLGDQPQHF. The CDR3 DNA sequence: TGTGCCAGCAGCTTGGGCGATCAGCCCCAGCATTTT.

This clone was seen once. The V gene is TRBV6-1, the J gene TRBJ2-5; D perhaps matches TRBD1 (7 bases). Germline values: CDR1 MNHNS, CDR2 SASEGT. V was shortened by 0 bases and J by 1 base, with 12 bases between the two germline ends. The CDR3 totals 16 residues. The CDR3 nucleotides are TGTGCCAGCAGTGAAGCCGGGGGACAGCTCCAAGAGACCCAGTACTTC. It translates to CASSEAGGQLQETQYF.

The table lists this clone with many counts. The chain combines TRBV19 with TRBJ1-4, with D maybe TRBD1 (5 bases). Germline CDR1 is LNHDA and CDR2 is SQIVND (reference sequence). This CDR3 has 14 residues. Trimming cost V 10 bases and J 5 bases, with 17 bases left between them. This chain's CDR3 is CATSPRTPNEKLFF. CDR3 nucleotides: TGTGCCACATCCCCCAGGACACCAAATGAAAAACTGTTTTTT.

The rearrangement links TRBV27 to TRBJ1-1; perhaps TRBD1 as D (6 bases). The CDR3 sequence is 12 residues long. Trimming cost V 5 bases and J 10 bases, with 14 bases left between them. Germline lookup yields CDR1 MNHEY and CDR2 SMNVEV (reference sequence). The CDR3 here is CASSLKGGRAFF. CDR3 coding DNA: TGTGCCAGCAGTCTAAAGGGGGGGAGAGCTTTCTTT.

J is TRBJ2-1 and V is TRBV5-6; 14 nucleotides line up with TRBD2. The CDR3 sequence is 16 residues long. V gave up 4 bases and J gave up 8 bases; unmatched junction bases: 8. Per germline, CDR1 SGHDT and CDR2 YYEEEE. For the CDR3, the DNA is TGTGCCAGCAGCGACGGGACTAGCGGGAGTGCAGATGAGCAGTTCTTC. Its protein is CASSDGTSGSADEQFF.

V usage is TRBV7-9 and J usage is TRBJ2-1; TRBD2 matches at 12 bases. Per the germline V gene, CDR1 is SEHNR and CDR2 is FQNEAQ (reference sequence). Trimming cost V 1 base and J 1 base; bases outside gene matches: 8. CDR3 length: 19 amino acids. The CDR3 region is CASSLESLAGGQSYNEQFF. CDR3 nucleotide sequence: TGTGCCAGCAGCTTAGAATCACTAGCGGGGGGCCAATCCTACAATGAGCAGTTCTTC.

The chain employs TRBV7-3 and TRBJ2-2; 12 bases fit TRBD2. Trimming removed 3 bases from V and 7 bases from J; junction bases left unmatched: 6. CDR1 and CDR2 from the germline V gene are SGHTA and FQGTGA. The CDR3 extends over 16 amino acids. The DNA for the CDR3 is TGTGCCAGCAGCTTCCTAGCGGGGGGGCCTGTCGGGGAGCTGTTTTTT. Translating it yields CASSFLAGGPVGELFF.

V and J are TRBV19 and TRBJ2-5; D is unclear. This CDR3 is built from 11 residues. V lost 1 base, J lost 6 bases, and 3 bases lay in between. Germline-derived CDR1 and CDR2 are LNHDA and SQIVND (reference sequence). The CDR3 protein is CASSIGQTQYF. For the CDR3, the DNA is TGTGCCAGTAGTATAGGGCAGACCCAGTACTTC.

The rearrangement uses TRBV30 and TRBJ1-2; perhaps TRBD1 as D (6 bases). Per germline, CDR1 GTSNPN and CDR2 SVGIG (reference sequence). The CDR3 has 15 residues. Trimming left V 6 bases short and J 2 bases short, with 19 bases between. The CDR3 spells CACTPMYRVNYGYTF. CDR3 nucleotide sequence: TGTGCCTGCACCCCTATGTACAGGGTCAACTATGGCTACACCTTC.

The J gene is TRBJ1-3, the V gene TRBV7-2; 9 positions agree with TRBD1. This CDR3 spans 16 amino acids. V lost 0 bases, J lost 4 bases, and 4 bases stayed unmatched. The germline CDR1 and CDR2 sequences are SGHTA and FQGNSA. CDR3 loop: CASSLATGGTGNTIYF. Written as DNA, the CDR3 is TGTGCCAGCAGCTTAGCCACAGGGGGCACAGGAAACACCATATATTTT.

The genes are TRBV5-4 and TRBJ2-2; TRBD2 matches at 7 bases. The CDR3 runs 15 residues. After removal of 4 bases from V and 4 bases from J, the junction contained 7 bases not matched to a gene. Germline V CDR1 and CDR2: SGHNT, YYREEE (reference sequence). CDR3 sequence reads: CASSARLAGTGELFF. The CDR3 DNA reads as TGTGCCAGCAGCGCCAGACTAGCTGGCACCGGGGAGCTGTTTTTT.

This sequence joins TRBV19 and TRBJ2-7; tentative D call: TRBD1 (5 bases). The CDR3 length is 15 residues. V was shortened by 3 bases and J by 4 bases, with 16 bases between the two germline ends. The germline V gene encodes CDR1 LNHDA and CDR2 SQIVND (reference sequence). CDR3 DNA: TGTGCCAGTAGTATCTCCACAGGCGTGCGGTACGAGCAGTACTTC. Translating gives CASSISTGVRYEQYF.

CDR3 DNA sequence: TGTGCCAGCAGTCCCCAGGGACTAGCGGGACACACCGGGGAGCTGTTTTTT. Translated, it gives CASSPQGLAGHTGELFF. The chain couples TRBV28 to TRBJ2-2; TRBD2 matches 13 bases. This CDR3 is 17 amino acids long. Germline CDR1 MDHEN, CDR2 SYDVKM. After removal of 5 bases from V and 3 bases from J, the junction contained 6 bases not matched to a gene.

The chain's CDR3 is CASSSLGEWDTEAFF. CDR3 bases: TGTGCCAGCAGTTCCCTCGGGGAGTGGGACACTGAAGCTTTCTTT. The chain links TRBV28 to TRBJ1-1; D unresolved. Germline loops: CDR1 MDHEN, CDR2 SYDVKM. The ends were cut back, 4 bases at V and 3 bases at J, with 15 bases in the middle. This CDR3 has 15 amino acids.

The chain combines TRBV27 with TRBJ2-1, with TRBD1 identical over 9 bases. Unmatched junction bases numbered 5, after V lost 6 bases and J lost 2 bases. The CDR3 has 15 amino acids. Germline CDR1 and CDR2: MNHEY and SMNVEV (reference sequence). CDR3 bases: TGTGCCAGCAGCCGGGGGACAGGGACCTACAATGAGCAGTTCTTC. Protein sequence: CASSRGTGTYNEQFF.